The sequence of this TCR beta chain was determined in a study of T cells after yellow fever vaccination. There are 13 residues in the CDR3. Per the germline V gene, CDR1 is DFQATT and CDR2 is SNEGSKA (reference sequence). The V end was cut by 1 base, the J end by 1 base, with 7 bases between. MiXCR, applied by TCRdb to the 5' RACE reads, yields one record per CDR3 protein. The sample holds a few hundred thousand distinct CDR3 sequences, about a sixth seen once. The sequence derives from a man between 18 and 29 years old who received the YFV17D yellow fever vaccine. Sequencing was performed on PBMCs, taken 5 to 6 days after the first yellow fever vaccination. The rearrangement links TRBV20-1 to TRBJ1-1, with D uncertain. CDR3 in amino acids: CSARADGNTEAFF. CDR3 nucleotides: TGCAGTGCTAGAGCAGACGGGAACACTGAAGCTTTCTTT.